This TCR beta chain was profiled in a study of OX40 agonist ivuxolimab in advanced cancers. Study-wide context: The dose-escalation cohort had hepatocellular carcinoma, melanoma, renal cell or head and neck cancer.

Here immunoSEQ multiplex PCR was the method, and the copy in TCRdb shows in-frame clones only, minus some. The data hold about 55,000 clones, with 80% observed a single time. Details on this clone: The antigen is unknown.

Study results and caveats: Compared with CD4+, CD8+ T cells on average had more expanded clones.

V was shortened by 1 base and J by 2 bases, with 15 bases between the two germline ends. Germline V gene data show CDR1 as SEHNR and CDR2 as FQNEAQ (reference sequence). There are 18 residues in the CDR3. The receptor's source is an adult with an advanced solid tumor such as melanoma, head and neck, liver or kidney cancer. This chain links TRBV7-9 with TRBJ2-6; perhaps TRBD2 as D (6 bases). Here the sequenced sample was CD4+ or CD8+ T cells sorted from blood, taken in a trial of the OX40 agonist ivuxolimab. The CDR3 here is CASSLEFGRGPGANVLTF. As DNA, the CDR3 is TGTGCCAGCAGCTTAGAATTCGGGCGGGGCCCTGGGGCCAACGTCCTGACTTTC.